This record covers a single TCR beta chain. The data were taken from a study of pediatric ulcerative colitis. During colonoscopy, one to two rectal pinch biopsies were collected. Before the diagnostic colonoscopy, ulcerative colitis patients were free of immunosuppressive medication. Germline CDR1 KGHSH, CDR2 LQKENI. The CDR3 runs to 14 residues. The J segment lost 0 bases and the V segment lost 5 bases, leaving 2 bases of the junction unmatched. Sequencing depth was up to 500,000 reads per sample. Clones were read by immunoSEQ multiplex PCR, and TCRdb kept only the in-frame ones, dropping some. The sample lists some 35,000 clones; 80% to 90% were seen once.

The sample comprised gut tissue. This TCR was recovered from a boy aged 5-17 years with mild ulcerative colitis. The rearrangement links TRBV18 to TRBJ2-7; 9 bases line up with TRBD1. In DNA form, the CDR3 reads TGTGCCAGCTCAAAGACAGGGGGCTCCTACGAGCAGTACTTC. Amino acid sequence: CASSKTGGSYEQYF.